This T cell receptor (beta chain) was captured in a study of OX40 agonist ivuxolimab in advanced cancers. Details on this clone: As yet, its antigen is unknown.

General study results and limits: Patients with a partial response at 0.1-3.0 mg/kg had among the lowest clonal expansion. Antigens targeted by the expanded peripheral T cells were not determined.

The CDR3 is 15 residues long. Trimming left V 3 bases short and J 9 bases short, with 18 bases between. The V gene's germline CDR1 is MNHNS and CDR2 SASEGT. The table came from immunoSEQ multiplex PCR; TCRdb's copy has only in-frame clones and leaves some out. The data contain more than 15,000 clones, less than 85% of them seen just once; the ten biggest clones take up roughly half. Prior autoimmune disease or systemic immunosuppression barred patients. The clonotype comes from an adult with an advanced solid tumor such as melanoma, head and neck, liver or kidney cancer. The material was CD4+ or CD8+ T cells sorted from blood, obtained in a trial of the OX40 agonist ivuxolimab. The chain combines TRBV6-1 with TRBJ2-1; D uncertain. The CDR3 spells CASSDRPFPHCEQFF. The CDR3, as DNA: TGTGCCAGCAGTGACAGACCGTTTCCACACTGTGAGCAGTTCTTC.